This T cell receptor beta chain emerged from a study of OX40 agonist ivuxolimab in advanced cancers. Some background on the complete study: Ivuxolimab, which targeted the costimulatory receptor OX40 (CD134), was an agonistic, fully human IgG2 monoclonal antibody. Prior anti-PD-1, anti-PD-L1 or anti-CTLA-4 therapy was permitted, and checkpoint inhibitors had been received by approximately 39% of dose-escalation patients. The paper covers the monotherapy dose-escalation part of the phase I ivuxolimab trial, which included N ≈ 50 patients. Among the 50 to 55 dose-escalation patients, around 19 had hepatocellular carcinoma, some 15 melanoma, 9 renal cell carcinoma and 9 head and neck cancer. Intravenous ivuxolimab was administered to patients every 2 weeks at six dose levels: 0.01, 0.1, 0.3, 1.5, 3 and 10 mg/kg. Partial responses occurred in three dose-escalation patients: two with cutaneous melanoma and one with hepatocellular carcinoma. The dose-escalation cohort was 82.7% male with a mean age of 60 years, ranging from about 20 to 85. The purpose of peripheral TCRbeta sequencing was to test whether ivuxolimab changed TCR sequence diversity and led to clonal T-cell expansion. Results the study describes overall, beyond this receptor: Low levels of normalized T-cell clonal expansion were also seen in some patients who did not respond. The antigen specificity of the clonally expanded peripheral T cells was not determined. After ivuxolimab, CD8+ T cells had more expanded clones than CD4+ T cells on average. At doses of 0.1 to 3.0 mg/kg, clonal expansion of both CD4+ and CD8+ blood T cells was observed from baseline to week 6. In the 0.1-3.0 mg/kg groups, partial responders were among the patients with the lowest normalized peripheral clonal expansion, particularly in CD8+ T cells.

Note on this clone: The specificity of this receptor is unknown. Per-base quality was not reported, and no clone a single base away is much larger than it.

To sequence the TCRbeta CDR3 region, genomic DNA was isolated from the sorted cells. TCRbeta CDR3 regions were sequenced using the immunoSEQ Assay. TCRdb provides this immuneACCESS table in a form limited to in-frame rearrangements. Some clones are lacking; in checked studies, under half of them reflect an unresolved V gene, and why the rest are absent is not known. The sample has roughly 75,000 clones on record, around 91% of them singletons. The leading ten clones occupy around 6% of the sample. The V and J ends are trimmed by 0 bases and 2 bases, leaving 10 bases between them. The CDR3 spans 15 residues, from the cysteine through the phenylalanine. CDR3 DNA is the only sequence kept; it has 45 bases, read in frame from the first base. From a lookup of the germline V gene (reference sequence), CDR1 and CDR2 are GTSNPN and SVGIG. The trial excluded patients who had a history of autoimmune disease or who were on systemic immunosuppression. In every dose cohort, peripheral blood was drawn for TCR sequencing at baseline, cycle 4 day 1, and cycle 7 day 1. The samples were drawn from a first-in-human, open-label, multicenter phase I dose-escalation trial of ivuxolimab. Adults with locally advanced or metastatic melanoma, renal cell, hepatocellular, or head and neck squamous cell carcinoma were enrolled in the trial. Before TCR sequencing, CD4+ T cells and CD8+ T cells were sorted from peripheral blood as separate populations.

The specimen comprised CD4+ or CD8+ T cells sorted from blood, sampled in a trial of the OX40 agonist ivuxolimab. The sequence links TRBV30 to TRBJ2-2, with the D gene uncertain. The origin of this receptor is an adult with an advanced solid tumor such as melanoma, head and neck, liver or kidney cancer. CDR3 protein: CAWSVLLPNTGELFF. The nucleotide sequence is TGTGCCTGGAGTGTACTCCTTCCTAACACCGGGGAGCTGTTTTTT.